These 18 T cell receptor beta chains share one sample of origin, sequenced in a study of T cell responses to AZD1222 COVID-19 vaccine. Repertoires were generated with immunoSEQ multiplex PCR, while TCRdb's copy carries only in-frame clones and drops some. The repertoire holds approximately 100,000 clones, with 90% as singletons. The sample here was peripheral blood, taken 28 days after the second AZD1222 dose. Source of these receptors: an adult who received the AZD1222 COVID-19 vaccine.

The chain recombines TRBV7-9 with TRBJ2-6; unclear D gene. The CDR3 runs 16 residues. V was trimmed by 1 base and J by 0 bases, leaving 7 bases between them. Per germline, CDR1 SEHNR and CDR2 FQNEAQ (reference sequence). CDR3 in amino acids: CASSLGDNSGANVLTF. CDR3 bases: TGTGCCAGCAGCTTAGGTGACAACTCTGGGGCCAACGTCCTGACTTTC. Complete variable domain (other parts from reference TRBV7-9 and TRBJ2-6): DTGVSQNPRHKITKRGQNVTFRCDPISEHNRLYWYRQTLGQGPEFLTYFQNEAQLEKSRLLSDRFSAERPKGSFSTLEIQRTEQGDSAMYLCASSLGDNSGANVLTFGAGSRLTVL.

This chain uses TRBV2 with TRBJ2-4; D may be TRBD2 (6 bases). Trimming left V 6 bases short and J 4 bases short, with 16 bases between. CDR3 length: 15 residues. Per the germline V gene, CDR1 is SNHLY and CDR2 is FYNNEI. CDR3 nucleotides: TGTGCCAGCAGCCCAACCGGGACTGTGAAAAACATTCAGTACTTC. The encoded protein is CASSPTGTVKNIQYF.

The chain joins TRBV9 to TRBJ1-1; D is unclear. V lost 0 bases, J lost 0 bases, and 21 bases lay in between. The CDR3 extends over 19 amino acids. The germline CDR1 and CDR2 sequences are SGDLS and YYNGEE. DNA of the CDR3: TGTGCCAGCAGCGTAGATGACAATATCTTCGCTATTATGAACACTGAAGCTTTCTTT. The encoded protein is CASSVDDNIFAIMNTEAFF.

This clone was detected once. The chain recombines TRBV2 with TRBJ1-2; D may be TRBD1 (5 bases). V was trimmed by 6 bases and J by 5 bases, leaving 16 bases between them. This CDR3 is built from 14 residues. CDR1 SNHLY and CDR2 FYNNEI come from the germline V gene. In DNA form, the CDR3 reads TGTGCCAGCAGGGGGGGGGACCGACTGTATGGCTACACCTTC. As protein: CASRGGDRLYGYTF.

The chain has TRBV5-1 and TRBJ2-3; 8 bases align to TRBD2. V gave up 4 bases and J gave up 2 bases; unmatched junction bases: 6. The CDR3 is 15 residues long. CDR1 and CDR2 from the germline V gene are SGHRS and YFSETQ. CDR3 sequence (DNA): TGCGCCAGCAGCGGGGCGGGGGGAGCCACAGATACGCAGTATTTT. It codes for CASSGAGGATDTQYF.

The chain's CDR3 is CASSRDTTVLNSPLHF. The CDR3 DNA follows: TGTGCCAGCAGCCGTGATACGACGGTGTTAAATTCACCCCTCCACTTT. V and J are TRBV3-1 (or the pseudogene TRBV3-2) and TRBJ1-6; D gene ambiguous. The CDR3 runs 16 residues. The V gene's germline CDR1 is LGHDT and CDR2 YNNKEL (reference sequence). Between the trimmed V and J ends, which lost 4 bases and 7 bases, there was a span of 17 bases.

CDR3 sequence: CASSSRAWTVWAFF. DNA for the CDR3: TGTGCCAGCAGCTCTCGAGCTTGGACAGTTTGGGCTTTCTTT. V and J are TRBV7-2 and TRBJ1-1, with D perhaps TRBD1 (6 bases). V was trimmed by 4 bases and J by 11 bases, leaving 20 bases between them. The length of the CDR3 is 14 residues. Germline V CDR1 and CDR2: SGHTA, FQGNSA.

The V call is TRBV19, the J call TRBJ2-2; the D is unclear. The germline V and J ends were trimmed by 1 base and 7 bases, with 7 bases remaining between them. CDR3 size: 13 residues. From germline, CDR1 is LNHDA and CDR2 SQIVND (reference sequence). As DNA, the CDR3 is TGTGCCAGTAGTATAGCAGTAAGCGGGGAGCTGTTTTTT. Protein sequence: CASSIAVSGELFF.

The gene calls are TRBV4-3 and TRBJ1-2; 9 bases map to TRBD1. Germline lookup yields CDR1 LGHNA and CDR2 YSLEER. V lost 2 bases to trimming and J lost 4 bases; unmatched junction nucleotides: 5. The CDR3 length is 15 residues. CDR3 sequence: CASSQPGQGGYGYTF. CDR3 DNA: TGCGCCAGCAGCCAACCGGGACAGGGCGGCTATGGCTACACCTTC.

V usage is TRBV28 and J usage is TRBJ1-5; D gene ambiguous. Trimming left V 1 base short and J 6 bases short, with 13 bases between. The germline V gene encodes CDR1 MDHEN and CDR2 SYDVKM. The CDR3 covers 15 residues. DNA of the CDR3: TGTGCCAGCAGTTTATTTCGGGGTTTTATTCAGCCCCAGCATTTT. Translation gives CASSLFRGFIQPQHF.

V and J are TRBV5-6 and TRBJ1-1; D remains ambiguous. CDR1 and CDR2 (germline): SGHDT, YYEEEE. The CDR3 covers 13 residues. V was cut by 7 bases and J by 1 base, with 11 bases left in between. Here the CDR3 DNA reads TGTGCCAGCCTCACTCCAGGGAACACTGAAGCTTTCTTT. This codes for CASLTPGNTEAFF.

CDR3 sequence: CASSQDRGPNYGYTF. In nucleotides, the CDR3 is TGTGCCAGCAGCCAAGACAGGGGACCCAACTATGGCTACACCTTC. The gene calls are TRBV7-2 and TRBJ1-2, with TRBD1 matching 8 bases. Germline V gene lookup returns CDR1 SGHTA and CDR2 FQGNSA. The CDR3 runs to 15 residues. Trimming at V came to 5 bases and at J to 2 bases, leaving 7 bases not matched to a gene.

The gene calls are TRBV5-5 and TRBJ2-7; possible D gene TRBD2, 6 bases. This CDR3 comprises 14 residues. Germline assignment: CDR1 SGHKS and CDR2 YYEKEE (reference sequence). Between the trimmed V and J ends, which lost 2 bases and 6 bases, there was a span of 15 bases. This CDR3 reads CASSLVSGPLEQYF. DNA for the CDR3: TGTGCCAGCAGCTTAGTTAGCGGACCCCTCGAGCAGTACTTC. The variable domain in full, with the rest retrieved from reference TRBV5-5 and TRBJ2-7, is DAGVTQSPTHLIKTRGQQVTLRCSPISGHKSVSWYQQVLGQGPQFIFQYYEKEERGRGNFPDRFSARQFPNYSSELNVNALLLGDSALYLCASSLVSGPLEQYFGPGTRLTVT.

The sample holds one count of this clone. The CDR3 DNA follows: TGTGCCAGCACCCCGAGGGGGGGCTCTAACTATGGCTACACCTTC. Its protein is CASTPRGGSNYGYTF. The chain combines TRBV5-5 with TRBJ1-2, with D perhaps TRBD1 (6 bases). The V gene lost 6 bases and the J gene lost 0 bases, with 15 bases spanning the gap. The CDR3 is 15 residues long. Germline values: CDR1 SGHKS, CDR2 YYEKEE (reference sequence).

The CDR3, as DNA: TGTGCCAGCAGTTACCCGCGGGGACAGGGGAGAGATACGCAGTATTTT. It encodes CASSYPRGQGRDTQYF. The chain uses TRBV6-5 and TRBJ2-3, with 10 bases identical to TRBD1. V lost 2 bases to trimming and J lost 5 bases; unmatched junction nucleotides: 7. The CDR3 sequence is 16 residues long. The germline V gene has CDR1 MNHEY and CDR2 SVGAGI.

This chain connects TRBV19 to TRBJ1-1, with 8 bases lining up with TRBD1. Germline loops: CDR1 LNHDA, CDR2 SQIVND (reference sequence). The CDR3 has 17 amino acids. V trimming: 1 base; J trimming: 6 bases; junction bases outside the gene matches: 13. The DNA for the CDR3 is TGTGCCAGTAGTATAGTGAGGACAGGGTATAGGTTTCCTGAAGCTTTCTTT. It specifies CASSIVRTGYRFPEAFF. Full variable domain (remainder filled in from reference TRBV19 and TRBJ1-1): DGGITQSPKYLFRKEGQNVTLSCEQNLNHDAMYWYRQDPGQGLRLIYYSQIVNDFQKGDIAEGYSVSREKKESFPLTVTSAQKNPTAFYLCASSIVRTGYRFPEAFFGQGTRLTVV.

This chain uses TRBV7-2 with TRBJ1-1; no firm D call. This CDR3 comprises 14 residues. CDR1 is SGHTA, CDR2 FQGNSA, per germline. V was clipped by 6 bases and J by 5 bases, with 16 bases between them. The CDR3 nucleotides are TGTGCCAGCAGTTCTACCCCGGCGGGGACTGAAGCTTTCTTT. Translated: CASSSTPAGTEAFF.

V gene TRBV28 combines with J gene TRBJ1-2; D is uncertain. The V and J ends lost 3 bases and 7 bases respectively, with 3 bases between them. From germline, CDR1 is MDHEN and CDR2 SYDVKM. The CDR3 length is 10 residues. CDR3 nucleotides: TGTGCCAGCAGTTTCGGTGGCTACACCTTC. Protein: CASSFGGYTF.